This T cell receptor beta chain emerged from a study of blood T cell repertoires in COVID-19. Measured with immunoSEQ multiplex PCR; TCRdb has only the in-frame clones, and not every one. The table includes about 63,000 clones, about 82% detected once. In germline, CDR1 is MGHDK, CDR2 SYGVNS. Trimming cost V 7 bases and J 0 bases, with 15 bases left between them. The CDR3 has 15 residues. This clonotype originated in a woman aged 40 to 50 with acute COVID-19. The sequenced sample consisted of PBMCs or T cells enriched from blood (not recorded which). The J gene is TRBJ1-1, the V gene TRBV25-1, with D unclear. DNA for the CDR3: TGTGCCAGCATCCCCCCGGGGAAAATGAACACTGAAGCTTTCTTT. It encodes CASIPPGKMNTEAFF.